These 6 T cell receptor beta chains originate from one sample sequenced in a study of CD8 T cells in Susac syndrome. Reverse transcription of about 0.45 to 1 ug RNA was carried out with random hexamers. Each CDR3 protein gets one entry after TCRdb re-called the immunoSEQ multiplex PCR reads with MiXCR. The sample shows some 140,000 distinct CDR3 sequences, around 95% of them seen only once. The sample comprised CD8+ T cells from PBMCs. The receptors originated from a human donor with Susac syndrome.

CDR3 nucleotides: TGTGCCAGCAGCTCGACATACCCCCGGGGGACAGATACGCAGTATTTT. Protein product: CASSSTYPRGTDTQYF. V gene TRBV5-6 combines with J gene TRBJ2-3; a possible D gene is TRBD2 (6 bases). The germline V gene encodes CDR1 SGHDT and CDR2 YYEEEE. CDR3 length: 16 amino acids. Between the trimmed V and J ends, which lost 3 bases and 3 bases, there was a span of 17 bases.

The chain couples TRBV30 to TRBJ2-7; 9 bases fit TRBD2. Germline values: CDR1 GTSNPN, CDR2 SVGIG (reference sequence). The CDR3 loop spans 14 amino acids. CDR3 coding DNA: TGTGCTATTGGCGCCTGGCGGGAGGGCTACGAGCAGTACTTC. Encoded protein: CAIGAWREGYEQYF.

The rearrangement joins TRBV7-3 to TRBJ1-5, with D possibly matching TRBD1 (5 bases). The ends were cut back, 4 bases at V and 9 bases at J, with 13 bases in the middle. This CDR3 is 13 amino acids long. CDR1 is SGHTA and CDR2 is FQGTGA in the germline V gene. The CDR3 nucleotides are TGTGCCAGCAGCTCAAGTCCGGGGACGCCCCAGCATTTT. Encoded protein: CASSSSPGTPQHF.

V usage is TRBV10-3 and J usage is TRBJ2-1, with 7 bases aligning to TRBD2. V was clipped by 3 bases and J by 6 bases; unmatched bases: 5. The CDR3 totals 14 residues. Germline V gives CDR1 ENHRY, CDR2 SYGVKD. CDR3 DNA sequence: TGTGCCATCAGTGACCTCGGGACTACCAATGAGCAGTTCTTC. Residues: CAISDLGTTNEQFF.

The J gene is TRBJ1-2, the V gene TRBV7-2; D gene ambiguous. V was pared by 0 bases and J by 0 bases, with 2 bases between. The germline V gene has CDR1 SGHTA and CDR2 FQGNSA. This CDR3 is built from 13 residues. The CDR3 DNA is TGTGCCAGCAGCTTAGCAGCTAACTATGGCTACACCTTC. Amino acid sequence: CASSLAANYGYTF.

CDR3 protein: CASSSPIGSNEQFF. The CDR3 nucleotides read TGTGCCAGCAGCTCCCCGATCGGTAGCAATGAGCAGTTCTTC. This chain joins TRBV7-9 and TRBJ2-1; D gene uncertain. Trimming shortened V by 4 bases and J by 6 bases, and 13 bases separated the two germline ends. CDR3 size: 14 residues. The germline CDR1 and CDR2 sequences are SEHNR and FQNEAQ (reference sequence).